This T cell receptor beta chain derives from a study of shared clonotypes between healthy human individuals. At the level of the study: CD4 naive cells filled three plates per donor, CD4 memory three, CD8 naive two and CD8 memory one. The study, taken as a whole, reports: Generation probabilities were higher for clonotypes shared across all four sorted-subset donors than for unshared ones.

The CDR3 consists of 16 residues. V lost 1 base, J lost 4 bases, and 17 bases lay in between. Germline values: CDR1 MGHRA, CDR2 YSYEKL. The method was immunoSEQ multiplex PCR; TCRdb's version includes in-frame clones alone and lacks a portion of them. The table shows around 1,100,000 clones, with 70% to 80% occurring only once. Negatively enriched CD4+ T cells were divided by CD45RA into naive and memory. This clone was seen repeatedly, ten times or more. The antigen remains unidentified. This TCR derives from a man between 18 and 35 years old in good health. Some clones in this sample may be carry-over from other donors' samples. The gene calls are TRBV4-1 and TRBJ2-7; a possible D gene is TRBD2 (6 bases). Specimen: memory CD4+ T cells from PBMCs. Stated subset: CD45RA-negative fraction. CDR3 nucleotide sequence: TGCGCCAGCAGCCAAGGGGGTGGGGGAGGATTGTACGAGCAGTACTTC. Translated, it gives CASSQGGGGGLYEQYF.